Following are 25 T cell receptor beta chains from one sample sequenced in a study of T-cell memory formation after mild COVID-19. MiXCR, run by TCRdb on the 5' RACE reads, gives a single entry per CDR3 protein. The sample lists 580,000 or so distinct CDR3 sequences, about 18% occurring once. The sample taken for sequencing was PBMCs or a T cell subset sorted from them (not recorded which). The receptors shown here come from an adult woman who had mild COVID-19 (a few samples of this study predate the infection). Cell type and time point are not known.

This clonotype was counted a few times. The chain employs TRBV5-1 and TRBJ2-3, with 7 positions matching TRBD2. CDR3 length equals 9 residues. With 8 bases clipped from V and 10 bases from J, the junction kept 1 base outside the gene matches. CDR1 SGHRS and CDR2 YFSETQ come from the germline V gene. The CDR3 sequence: CARGGAQYF. The CDR3 region has the DNA TGCGCCAGGGGAGGGGCGCAGTATTTT.

Only one count was recorded for this clonotype. The V and J genes are TRBV7-9 and TRBJ1-3; perhaps TRBD1 as D (5 bases). CDR3 length equals 18 residues. The germline V and J ends were trimmed by 2 bases and 1 base, with 18 bases remaining between them. Germline CDR1 and CDR2: SEHNR and FQNEAQ (reference sequence). In DNA form, the CDR3 reads TGTGCCAGCAGCTTATCATATCATGGGGGTAAATCTGGAAACACCATATATTTT. The encoded protein is CASSLSYHGGKSGNTIYF.

This clonotype has only a few counts. The chain employs TRBV29-1 and TRBJ2-3, with D perhaps matching TRBD1 (5 bases). V lost 6 bases, J lost 10 bases, and 23 bases lay in between. The CDR3 is made up of 14 amino acids. Germline loops: CDR1 SQVTM, CDR2 ANQGSEA. CDR3 amino acids: CSVLRADAEGAQYF. CDR3 sequence (DNA): TGCAGCGTCCTTCGGGCCGATGCGGAAGGGGCGCAGTATTTT.

This clonotype was recorded a few times. V gene TRBV7-9 combines with J gene TRBJ1-5, with no clear D. The CDR3 is made up of 16 amino acids. Germline V CDR1 and CDR2: SEHNR, FQNEAQ (reference sequence). V was pared by 5 bases and J by 0 bases, with 14 bases between. This CDR3 is CASSPEGPYSNQPQHF. CDR3 in DNA: TGTGCCAGCAGCCCAGAAGGCCCCTATAGCAATCAGCCCCAGCATTTT.

This clonotype has more than one count but fewer than ten. The V gene is TRBV12-3 or TRBV12-4, the J gene TRBJ2-3, with D tentatively TRBD2 (5 bases). The V end was cut by 6 bases, the J end by 1 base, with 14 bases between. The CDR3 is made up of 15 amino acids. The CDR3 DNA follows: TGTGCCAGCAGCGAACTAGATAGTGGCACAGATACGCAGTATTTT. Residues: CASSELDSGTDTQYF.

This clonotype was seen a few times. The J gene is TRBJ1-2, the V gene TRBV5-1; possible D gene TRBD1, 6 bases. Looked up from germline, CDR1 is SGHRS and CDR2 is YFSETQ. The CDR3 is 13 residues long. Between the trimmed V and J ends, which lost 3 bases and 7 bases, there was a span of 13 bases. The DNA of the CDR3 is TGCGCCAGCAGCTCTAGGGGGGCGCCTGGCTACACCTTC. Translated, it gives CASSSRGAPGYTF.

There are many counts of this clonotype. The chain has TRBV18 and TRBJ1-1, with D unclear. There are 13 residues in the CDR3. V was clipped by 2 bases and J by 0 bases, with 4 bases between them. Germline-derived CDR1 and CDR2 are KGHSH and LQKENI. This CDR3 reads CASSPGMNTEAFF. The CDR3 DNA reads TGTGCCAGCTCACCAGGGATGAACACTGAAGCTTTCTTT.

The V and J genes are TRBV21-1 and TRBJ2-5; the D call in the table, TRBD1, was not verified against the DNA. TRBV21-1 is labeled a pseudogene. This CDR3 comprises 13 residues. The CDR3 here is CARRGETRETQYF. The CDR3 nucleotides read TGTGCCCGAAGGGGGGAGACCCGAGAGACCCAGTACTTC.

The CDR3 DNA reads TGCAGTGCTAGTCCTCTTCCCGGGACTAGCAGCTACAATGAGCAGTTCTTC. It translates to CSASPLPGTSSYNEQFF. The rearrangement uses TRBV20-1 and TRBJ2-1; TRBD2 matches at 9 bases. CDR3 length: 17 amino acids. V lost 3 bases, J lost 3 bases, and 12 bases stayed unmatched. Germline V gene data show CDR1 as DFQATT and CDR2 as SNEGSKA (reference sequence).

This chain links TRBV5-5 with TRBJ1-2; TRBD1 matches at 7 bases. Germline trimming cut 0 bases from V and 1 base from J; bases unmatched to any gene: 6. In germline, CDR1 is SGHKS, CDR2 YYEKEE (reference sequence). The CDR3 loop spans 16 amino acids. In DNA, the CDR3 is TGTGCCAGCAGCTTGGAAGGGGACAGTTATAACTATGGCTACACCTTC. It is translated as CASSLEGDSYNYGYTF.

This clonotype was detected a few times. The chain combines TRBV5-5 with TRBJ2-3; the D gene is possibly TRBD2 (5 bases). The CDR3 has 14 residues. Germline CDR1 and CDR2: SGHKS and YYEKEE (reference sequence). The V end lost 6 bases, the J end lost 4 bases, and 15 bases lay between the germline ends. The DNA for the CDR3 is TGTGCCAGCAACCTACTAGTAAACCCAGATACGCAGTATTTT. Translating it yields CASNLLVNPDTQYF.

This clonotype was seen a handful of times. V is TRBV7-3 and J is TRBJ2-1, with D possibly TRBD2 on 6 matching bases. CDR3 size: 12 residues. The V end was cut by 4 bases, the J end by 10 bases, with 11 bases between. Per germline, CDR1 SGHTA and CDR2 FQGTGA. CDR3 nucleotide sequence: TGTGCCAGCAGCTATAGCGGAACCGAGCAGTTCTTC. It translates to CASSYSGTEQFF.

There are a few counts of this clonotype. The chain recombines TRBV20-1 with TRBJ2-5, with D hard to call. There are 12 residues in the CDR3. Germline CDR1 and CDR2: DFQATT and SNEGSKA (reference sequence). Trimming shortened V by 5 bases and J by 4 bases, and 11 bases separated the two germline ends. The CDR3 is CSADPPGETQYF. The CDR3 DNA is TGCAGTGCTGACCCCCCGGGAGAGACCCAGTACTTC.

The chain links TRBV6-5 to TRBJ2-7; a weak D match, TRBD2 (5 bases). CDR1 and CDR2 (germline): MNHEY, SVGAGI. Trimming removed 7 bases from V and 2 bases from J, with 15 bases in between. This CDR3 is built from 14 residues. The CDR3 here is CASKLRGPTYEQYF. The CDR3 nucleotides are TGTGCCAGCAAGTTGAGAGGGCCAACCTACGAGCAGTACTTC.

The chain carries TRBV24-1 and TRBJ2-1; 15 bases line up with TRBD2. Germline V gene sequence: CDR1 KGHDR, CDR2 SFDVKD. The CDR3 length is 14 residues. Trimming took 7 bases from V and 7 from J; bases not matched to a gene: 1. This CDR3 is CATRGLAGGNEQFF. The CDR3, as DNA: TGTGCCACCAGGGGACTAGCGGGAGGTAATGAGCAGTTCTTC.

The CDR3 protein is CASSRHGQDTQYF. As DNA, the CDR3 is TGTGCCAGCAGCCGACATGGCCAAGATACGCAGTATTTT. The chain uses TRBV3-1 and TRBJ2-3; D is undetermined. The CDR3 extends over 13 amino acids. V was trimmed by 4 bases and J by 5 bases, leaving 10 bases between them. CDR1 is LGHDT, CDR2 YNNKEL, per germline (reference sequence).

V is TRBV18 and J is TRBJ1-5, with 7 bases lining up with TRBD1. Trimming cost V 5 bases and J 9 bases; bases outside gene matches: 7. CDR1 is KGHSH and CDR2 is LQKENI in the germline V gene. The CDR3 extends over 13 amino acids. This chain's CDR3 is CASSDRDYLPQHF. The CDR3 DNA reads as TGTGCCAGCTCAGACAGGGATTATCTGCCCCAGCATTTT. The complete variable domain, with remaining parts taken from reference TRBV18 and TRBJ1-5, reads NAGVMQNPRHLVRRRGQEARLRCSPMKGHSHVYWYRQLPEEGLKFMVYLQKENIIDESGMPKERFSAEFPKEGPSILRIQQVVRGDSAAYFCASSDRDYLPQHFGDGTRLSIL.

This clonotype was counted between two and nine times. The V gene is TRBV11-2, the J gene TRBJ2-1; tentative D call: TRBD2 (6 bases). The CDR3 loop spans 17 amino acids. The germline V gene has CDR1 SGHAT and CDR2 FQNNGV. The V end lost 1 base, the J end lost 8 bases, and 21 bases lay between the germline ends. CDR3 in amino acids: CASSLAAPLLASHEQFF. The CDR3 DNA reads TGTGCCAGCAGCTTAGCCGCACCCCTACTAGCCAGCCATGAGCAGTTCTTC.

This chain joins TRBV7-9 and TRBJ1-2; D remains unclear. The CDR3 has 16 amino acids. The germline gives CDR1 SEHNR, CDR2 FQNEAQ (reference sequence). Trimming left V 4 bases short and J 3 bases short, with 18 bases between. The CDR3 DNA reads TGTGCCAGCAGCTCCCCACGGACCCCACTCTACTATGGCTACACCTTC. Translation: CASSSPRTPLYYGYTF.

The chain joins TRBV7-6 to TRBJ2-1; the D gene could be TRBD1 or TRBD2 (5 bases each). CDR3 length equals 15 residues. The V gene lost 5 bases and the J gene lost 4 bases, with 15 bases spanning the gap. The V gene's germline CDR1 is SGHVS and CDR2 FNYEAQ. In DNA, the CDR3 is TGTGCCAGCAGCGCGCAGGTGGGGGTTTACAATGAGCAGTTCTTC. Protein sequence: CASSAQVGVYNEQFF.

This chain uses TRBV4-1 with TRBJ1-5, with a weak D call TRBD1 (5 bases). This CDR3 spans 16 amino acids. Trimming pared 1 base from V and 2 bases from J, leaving 12 bases between. Germline CDR1 and CDR2: MGHRA and YSYEKL. DNA for the CDR3: TGCGCCAGCAGCCAAGGGTGGACATTAGGCAATCAGCCCCAGCATTTT. Its translation is CASSQGWTLGNQPQHF.

The J gene is TRBJ1-1, the V gene TRBV6-6; TRBD1 might be the D (5 bases). Germline V gene lookup returns CDR1 MNHNY and CDR2 SVGAGI (reference sequence). This CDR3 contains 15 residues. The V gene lost 6 bases and the J gene lost 0 bases, with 14 bases spanning the gap. The CDR3 DNA reads TGTGCCAGCAGCAGCGACGGGACCATGAACACTGAAGCTTTCTTT. This gives the protein CASSSDGTMNTEAFF.

This clonotype was counted between two and nine times. The rearrangement joins TRBV7-9 to TRBJ2-2, with TRBD2 as a possible D gene (6 bases). From germline, CDR1 is SEHNR and CDR2 FQNEAQ (reference sequence). The CDR3 is made up of 15 amino acids. Deletions cut 2 bases from V and 6 bases from J, with 13 bases between. The DNA of the CDR3 is TGTGCCAGCAGCTTAACGGGGGACGCAGCCGGGGAGCTGTTTTTT. As protein: CASSLTGDAAGELFF.

This clonotype was observed a handful of times. This chain joins TRBV11-3 and TRBJ2-7; 8 bases agree with TRBD2. V was clipped by 2 bases and J by 6 bases; unmatched bases: 6. The CDR3 is 14 amino acids. Germline CDR1 is SGHNT and CDR2 is YENEEA. The CDR3 region is CASSLSRTSFEQYF. CDR3 nucleotides: TGTGCCAGCAGCTTATCAAGGACTAGCTTCGAGCAGTACTTC.

The rearrangement joins TRBV12-3 or TRBV12-4 to TRBJ2-1, with a weak D call TRBD1 (5 bases). This CDR3 is built from 15 residues. V lost 2 bases and J lost 8, with 16 bases in between. In DNA form, the CDR3 reads TGTGCCAGCAGTTTACACGGACAAATCAGGGATGAGCAGTTCTTC. Translating gives CASSLHGQIRDEQFF.